This T cell receptor beta chain emerged from a study of blood T cell repertoires in COVID-19. Unmatched junction bases numbered 6, after V lost 7 bases and J lost 4 bases. The CDR3 consists of 13 residues. The germline V gene has CDR1 MNHEY and CDR2 SVGAGI. Participants, about 18 to 100 years old, spanned about 26 US areas. Cohort placement rested on clinical history that participants reported themselves. Authors' analysis steps: Amplified reference gene primers provided the basis for estimating nucleated cell counts. Here immunoSEQ multiplex PCR was the method, and the copy in TCRdb shows in-frame clones only, minus some. V and J calls and clone size are copied from that table; D and trimming were computed from the DNA. Of some 250,000 clones listed, around 85% are singletons.

This sequence was found in a woman in her 40s with acute COVID-19. Sequences were obtained from PBMCs or T cells enriched from blood (not recorded which). The V call is TRBV6-5, the J call TRBJ2-7; 8 positions agree with TRBD2. The CDR3 sequence: CASKPGLEYEQYF. The CDR3 DNA reads as TGTGCCAGCAAACCGGGACTAGAGTACGAGCAGTACTTC.